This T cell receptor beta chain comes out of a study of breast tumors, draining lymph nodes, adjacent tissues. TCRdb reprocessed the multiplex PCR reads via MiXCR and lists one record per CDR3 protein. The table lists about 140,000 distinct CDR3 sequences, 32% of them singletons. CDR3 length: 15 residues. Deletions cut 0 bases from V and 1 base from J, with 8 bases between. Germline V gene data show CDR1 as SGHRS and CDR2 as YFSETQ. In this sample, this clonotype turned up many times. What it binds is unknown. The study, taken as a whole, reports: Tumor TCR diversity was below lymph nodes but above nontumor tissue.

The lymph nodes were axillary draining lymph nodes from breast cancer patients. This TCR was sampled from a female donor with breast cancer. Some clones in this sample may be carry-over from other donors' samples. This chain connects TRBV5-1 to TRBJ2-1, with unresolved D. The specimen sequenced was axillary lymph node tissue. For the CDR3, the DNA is TGCGCCAGCAGCTTGGAGGCCGGGTCCTACAATGAGCAGTTCTTC. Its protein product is CASSLEAGSYNEQFF.